One and the same sample provided the 22 T cell receptor beta chains below, sequenced in a study of CD8 T cells in Susac syndrome. The authors reverse transcribed 0.5 to 1 ug RNA with random hexamers. TCRdb ran MiXCR on the immunoSEQ multiplex PCR reads and lists one entry per CDR3 protein. Here the sample spans 190,000 or so distinct CDR3 sequences, approximately 95% being singletons. The sequencing input was CD4+ T cells from PBMCs. These receptors were collected from a human donor with multiple sclerosis.

The V gene is TRBV30, the J gene TRBJ1-2; D gene unclear. The V gene lost 0 bases and the J gene lost 8 bases, with 10 bases spanning the gap. The CDR3 loop spans 12 amino acids. Looked up from germline, CDR1 is GTSNPN and CDR2 is SVGIG (reference sequence). CDR3 sequence (DNA): TGTGCCTGGAGTGTAGGTTTGGGAGGCTACACCTTC. Translating gives CAWSVGLGGYTF.

The chain combines TRBV7-9 with TRBJ1-5, with D possibly TRBD1 on 5 matching bases. Germline V CDR1 and CDR2: SEHNR, FQNEAQ (reference sequence). V lost 1 base and J lost 4, with 8 bases in between. CDR3 length: 14 residues. In DNA, the CDR3 is TGTGCCAGCAGCTTAGAGAACAGGAATCAGCCCCAGCATTTT. This translates into CASSLENRNQPQHF. The full variable domain, completed using reference TRBV7-9 and TRBJ1-5, is DTGVSQNPRHKITKRGQNVTFRCDPISEHNRLYWYRQTLGQGPEFLTYFQNEAQLEKSRLLSDRFSAERPKGSFSTLEIQRTEQGDSAMYLCASSLENRNQPQHFGDGTRLSIL.

The rearrangement links TRBV3-1 to TRBJ2-3, with 9 nucleotides matching TRBD1. Germline CDR1 is LGHDT and CDR2 is YNNKEL (reference sequence). V dropped 3 bases and J dropped 3; count of bases not matched to a gene: 1. The CDR3 has 14 residues. The CDR3 nucleotides are TGTGCCAGCAGCCAGACAGGGGGGACAGATACGCAGTATTTT. It is translated as CASSQTGGTDTQYF.

V and J are TRBV6-2 or TRBV6-3 and TRBJ1-5, with a possible D match to TRBD1 (5 bases). The CDR3 loop spans 13 amino acids. Germline lookup yields CDR1 MNHEY and CDR2 SVGEGT. V was clipped by 7 bases and J by 11 bases, with 18 bases between them. The DNA of the CDR3 is TGTGCCAGCACCCTAAGGGTGGCGGGGGCCCAGCATTTT. Its protein product is CASTLRVAGAQHF.

The chain recombines TRBV29-1 with TRBJ1-2; a possible D gene is TRBD1 (6 bases). This CDR3 spans 13 amino acids. Germline CDR1 is SQVTM and CDR2 is ANQGSEA. Trimming removed 3 bases from V and 7 bases from J, with 15 bases in between. For the CDR3, the DNA is TGCAGCGTTGATAGTCCGGGGGGCCCTGGCTACACCTTC. This codes for CSVDSPGGPGYTF.

DNA for the CDR3: TGTGCCAGCAGCTGGGGACAGGGTCAGAGCGAGCAGTTCTTC. This sequence encodes CASSWGQGQSEQFF. This chain connects TRBV5-5 to TRBJ2-1, with TRBD1 matching 9 bases. This CDR3 region has 14 residues. Trimming at V came to 3 bases and at J to 10 bases, leaving 8 bases not matched to a gene. Germline values: CDR1 SGHKS, CDR2 YYEKEE (reference sequence). The variable domain in full, completed from reference TRBV5-5 and TRBJ2-1, reads DAGVTQSPTHLIKTRGQQVTLRCSPISGHKSVSWYQQVLGQGPQFIFQYYEKEERGRGNFPDRFSARQFPNYSSELNVNALLLGDSALYLCASSWGQGQSEQFFGPGTRLTVL.

The V and J genes are TRBV3-1 and TRBJ1-1; D call uncertain. The V and J ends lost 3 bases and 1 base respectively, with 6 bases between them. CDR1 is LGHDT, CDR2 YNNKEL, per germline (reference sequence). CDR3 length: 13 amino acids. The CDR3: CASSHQPNTEAFF. The CDR3 DNA reads TGTGCCAGCAGCCATCAGCCGAACACTGAAGCTTTCTTT.

The count of this clonotype is one. The CDR3 sequence is CASSDSGQSPLHF. DNA for the CDR3: TGTGCCAGCAGTGATTCAGGGCAATCACCCCTCCACTTT. J is TRBJ1-6 and V is TRBV2; weak D call: TRBD1 (5 bases). This CDR3 is built from 13 residues. V lost 3 bases and J lost 10, with 10 bases in between. The germline V gene encodes CDR1 SNHLY and CDR2 FYNNEI.

V gene TRBV30 combines with J gene TRBJ2-5; weak D call: TRBD2 (7 bases). The V end was cut by 0 bases, the J end by 5 bases, with 13 bases between. Germline assignment: CDR1 GTSNPN and CDR2 SVGIG (reference sequence). The CDR3 is 14 residues long. For the CDR3, the DNA is TGTGCCTGGAGTGTACGGGGGGCCGGGGAGACCCAGTACTTC. This translates into CAWSVRGAGETQYF.

This clonotype was seen a handful of times. The chain carries TRBV14 and TRBJ2-7; unclear D gene. In germline, CDR1 is SGHDN, CDR2 FVKESK. The CDR3 is 13 residues long. Trimming stripped 0 bases from V and 4 bases from J, with 7 bases between. CDR3 bases: TGTGCCAGCAGCCAAGATCGTGGGTACGAGCAGTACTTC. This translates into CASSQDRGYEQYF.

This rearrangement joins TRBV29-1 to TRBJ2-5, with 8 bases identical to TRBD1. The CDR3 extends over 13 amino acids. V lost 7 bases and J lost 3; bases outside the gene matches: 7. CDR1 is SQVTM, CDR2 ANQGSEA, per germline. The CDR3 region has the DNA TGCAGCGGGACCTGGACAGGGAAAGAGACCCAGTACTTC. This gives the protein CSGTWTGKETQYF. The full variable domain, its missing parts supplied by reference TRBV29-1 and TRBJ2-5, is SAVISQKPSRDICQRGTSLTIQCQVDSQVTMMFWYRQQPGQSLTLIATANQGSEATYESGFVIDKFPISRPNLTFSTLTVSNMSPEDSSIYLCSGTWTGKETQYFGPGTRLLVL.

V usage is TRBV3-1 and J usage is TRBJ2-3; D might be TRBD2 (6 bases). Germline CDR1 reads LGHDT; CDR2 reads YNNKEL (reference sequence). Trimming removed 0 bases from V and 6 bases from J, with 19 bases in between. This CDR3 is built from 17 residues. Here the CDR3 DNA reads TGTGCCAGCAGCCAAGACCGGGACTTCTTGTCGTCCGATACGCAGTATTTT. Translation gives CASSQDRDFLSSDTQYF.

This chain links TRBV6-4 with TRBJ2-1; TRBD1 is a possible D gene (8 bases). The CDR3 covers 17 residues. CDR1 is MRHNA, CDR2 SNTAGT, per germline. Trimming left V 0 bases short and J 4 bases short, with 16 bases between. The CDR3 region has the DNA TGTGCCAGCAGTGACTCGAGGGTACAGGGGGGGTACAATGAGCAGTTCTTC. This codes for CASSDSRVQGGYNEQFF.

The chain carries TRBV29-1 and TRBJ1-1; D not resolved. With 7 bases removed from V and 1 base from J, the gap between germline ends came to 10 bases. The CDR3 is 12 residues long. Germline-derived CDR1 and CDR2 are SQVTM and ANQGSEA. CDR3 DNA: TGCAGCGCTGACCAGCAGAACACTGAAGCTTTCTTT. It translates to CSADQQNTEAFF.

J is TRBJ1-1 and V is TRBV5-6; D uncertain. The CDR3 is made up of 15 amino acids. Per the germline V gene, CDR1 is SGHDT and CDR2 is YYEEEE. V lost 4 bases and J 0 bases, leaving 13 bases between the germline ends. The CDR3 sequence is CASSLVGKLNTEAFF. CDR3 DNA: TGTGCCAGCAGCCTGGTGGGGAAACTGAACACTGAAGCTTTCTTT.

The J gene is TRBJ2-1, the V gene TRBV20-1, with D possibly TRBD2 on 6 matching bases. CDR1 and CDR2 from the germline V gene are DFQATT and SNEGSKA (reference sequence). V was trimmed by 4 bases and J by 9 bases, leaving 13 bases between them. The CDR3 consists of 12 residues. The CDR3 nucleotides read TGCAGTGCTACAAACGCGGGGATTGAGCAGTTCTTC. Amino acid sequence: CSATNAGIEQFF.

The chain uses TRBV15 and TRBJ1-2; no firm D call. This CDR3 is 14 amino acids long. CDR1 and CDR2 from the germline V gene are LNHNV and YYDKDF (reference sequence). V lost 7 bases and J lost 2, with 14 bases in between. The CDR3 coding sequence is TGTGCCACCACTGTTGGGGTAGGAAACTATGGCTACACCTTC. This sequence encodes CATTVGVGNYGYTF.

The J gene is TRBJ1-2, the V gene TRBV20-1; the match to TRBD1 covers 7 bases. The CDR3 sequence is 15 residues long. J lost 4 bases, V lost 4 bases, and 12 bases had no gene match. The V gene's germline CDR1 is DFQATT and CDR2 SNEGSKA (reference sequence). The CDR3 region is CSAIVAGGGSYGYTF. The CDR3 DNA reads TGCAGTGCTATCGTTGCAGGGGGTGGTAGCTATGGCTACACCTTC.

The V gene is TRBV23-1, the J gene TRBJ2-1, with unresolved D. TRBV23-1 is given ORF status, its function remaining uncertain. V was shortened by 7 bases and J by 4 bases, with 14 bases between the two germline ends. The CDR3 extends over 14 amino acids. The CDR3 coding sequence is TGCGCCAGCACCCTATCACCGGCATACAATGAGCAGTTCTTC. Translation: CASTLSPAYNEQFF.

This chain connects TRBV11-2 to TRBJ2-7; the match to TRBD1 covers 8 bases. J was trimmed by 3 bases and V by 1 base; bases with no gene match: 5. The germline gives CDR1 SGHAT, CDR2 FQNNGV. The CDR3 covers 15 residues. The chain's CDR3 is CASSLVGQGFYEQYF. In DNA, the CDR3 is TGTGCCAGCAGCTTAGTCGGACAGGGATTCTACGAGCAGTACTTC. The entire variable domain, with the rest obtained from reference TRBV11-2 and TRBJ2-7, is as follows: EAGVAQSPRYKIIEKRQSVAFWCNPISGHATLYWYQQILGQGPKLLIQFQNNGVVDDSQLPKDRFSAERLKGVDSTLKIQPAKLEDSAVYLCASSLVGQGFYEQYFGPGTRLTVT.

This chain uses TRBV7-2 with TRBJ2-7; TRBD2 matches at 14 bases. Germline loops: CDR1 SGHTA, CDR2 FQGNSA. The V segment lost 4 bases and the J segment 3 bases; nucleotides outside the gene matches: 2. The CDR3 runs 15 residues. CDR3 DNA sequence: TGTGCCAGCAGCTGGACTAGCGGGGGGAACTACGAGCAGTACTTC. As protein: CASSWTSGGNYEQYF.

The rearrangement links TRBV4-2 to TRBJ1-1; 7 bases are shared with TRBD1. CDR1 LGHNA and CDR2 YNFKEQ come from the germline V gene. V trimming: 5 bases; J trimming: 2 bases; junction bases outside the gene matches: 5. This CDR3 spans 14 amino acids. The CDR3 nucleotides are TGTGCCAGCAGCACGACAGGGCAAAACACTGAAGCTTTCTTT. This codes for CASSTTGQNTEAFF.